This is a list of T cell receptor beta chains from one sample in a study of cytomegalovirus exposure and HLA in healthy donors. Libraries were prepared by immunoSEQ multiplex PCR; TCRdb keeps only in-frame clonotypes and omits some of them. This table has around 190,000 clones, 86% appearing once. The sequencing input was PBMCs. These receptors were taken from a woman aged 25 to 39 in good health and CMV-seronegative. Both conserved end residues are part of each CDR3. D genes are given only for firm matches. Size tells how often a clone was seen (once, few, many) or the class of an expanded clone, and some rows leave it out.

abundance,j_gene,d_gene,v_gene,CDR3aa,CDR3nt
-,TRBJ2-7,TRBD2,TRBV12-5,CASADSGGAEEQYF,TGTGCTAGTGCCGATAGCGGGGGGGCAGAGGAGCAGTACTTC
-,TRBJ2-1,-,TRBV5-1,CASSLVHNNEQFF,TGCGCCAGCAGCTTGGTACACAACAATGAGCAGTTCTTC
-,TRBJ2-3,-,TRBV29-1,CSVEIWRRLTDTQYF,TGCAGCGTTGAGATCTGGAGACGACTCACAGATACGCAGTATTTT
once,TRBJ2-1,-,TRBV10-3,CAISPGAGGNEQFF,TGTGCCATCAGTCCGGGGGCAGGGGGGAATGAGCAGTTCTTC
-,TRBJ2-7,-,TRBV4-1,CASSPQGGSGRNEQYF,TGCGCCAGCAGTCCTCAGGGGGGTAGCGGAAGAAACGAGCAGTACTTC
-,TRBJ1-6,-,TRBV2,CASSVSSPLHF,TGTGCCAGCAGTGTGAGTTCACCCCTCCACTTT
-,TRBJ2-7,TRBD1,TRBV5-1,CASSPLGQESSYEQYF,TGCGCCAGCAGCCCACTAGGACAGGAGAGCTCCTACGAGCAGTACTTC
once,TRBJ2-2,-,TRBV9,CASSVRGAGELFF,TGTGCCAGCAGCGTACGGGGGGCTGGGGAGCTGTTTTTT
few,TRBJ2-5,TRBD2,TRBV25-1,CASTQAASGRAVETQYF,TGTGCCAGCACCCAGGCAGCTAGCGGGAGGGCAGTAGAGACCCAGTACTTC
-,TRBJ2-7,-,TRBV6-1,CASSPGGARVEQYF,TGTGCCAGCAGTCCCGGGGGAGCGAGGGTCGAGCAGTACTTC
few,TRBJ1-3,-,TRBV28,CASSYPGGGNTIYF,TGTGCCAGCAGCTACCCGGGGGGAGGAAACACCATATATTTT
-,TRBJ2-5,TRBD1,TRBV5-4,CASSQDRAAETQYF,TGTGCCAGCAGCCAGGACAGGGCGGCGGAGACCCAGTACTTC
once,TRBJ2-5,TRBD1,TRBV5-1,CASSLVQGARETQYF,TGCGCCAGCAGCTTGGTACAGGGGGCACGAGAGACCCAGTACTTC
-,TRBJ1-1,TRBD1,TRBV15,CATSRGGTATEAFF,TGTGCCACCAGCAGAGGAGGGACAGCCACTGAAGCTTTCTTT
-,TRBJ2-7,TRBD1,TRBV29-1,CSVEGQGSAEQYF,TGCAGCGTAGAAGGACAGGGATCTGCCGAGCAGTACTTC
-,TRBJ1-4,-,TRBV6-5,CASSYRSGKLFF,TGTGCCAGCAGTTATCGCTCTGGCAAACTGTTTTTT
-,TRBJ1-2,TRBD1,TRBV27,CATGQGGGYTF,TGTGCCACCGGACAGGGGGGGGGCTACACCTTC
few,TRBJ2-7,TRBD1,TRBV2,CASSGGARDRRSYEQYF,TGTGCCAGCAGTGGGGGGGCCCGGGACAGGAGGTCCTACGAGCAGTACTTC
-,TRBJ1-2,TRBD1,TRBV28,CASRATGTGQGYTF,TGTGCCAGCAGAGCGACCGGGACAGGGCAAGGCTACACCTTC
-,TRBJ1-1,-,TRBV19,CASSMGRTGEAFF,TGTGCCAGTAGTATGGGGAGGACGGGTGAAGCTTTCTTT
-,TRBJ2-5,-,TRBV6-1,CASSGRAYETQYF,TGTGCCAGCAGTGGGAGAGCATATGAGACCCAGTACTTC
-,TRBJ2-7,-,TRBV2,CASSEEVGQPSSYEQYF,TGTGCCAGCAGTGAAGAGGTGGGGCAGCCGAGCTCCTACGAGCAGTACTTC
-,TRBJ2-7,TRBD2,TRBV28,CASSSTSGSYYEQYF,TGTGCCAGCAGTAGTACTAGCGGGAGCTACTACGAGCAGTACTTC
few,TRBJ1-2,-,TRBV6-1,CASSEVGRANYGYTF,TGTGCCAGCAGTGAAGTTGGCAGGGCTAACTATGGCTACACCTTC
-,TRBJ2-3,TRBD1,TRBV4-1,CASSQLPDRGPTDTQYF,TGCGCCAGCAGCCAACTCCCTGACAGGGGGCCAACAGATACGCAGTATTTT
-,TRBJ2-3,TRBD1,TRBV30,CAWSPTGTTDTQYF,TGTGCCTGGAGCCCGACAGGGACCACAGATACGCAGTATTTT
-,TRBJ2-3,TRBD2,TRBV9,CASSVGGGGDTDTQYF,TGTGCCAGCAGCGTAGGGGGCGGGGGAGACACAGATACGCAGTATTTT
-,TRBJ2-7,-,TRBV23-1,CARPQGVRDEQYF,TGCGCCAGACCACAGGGAGTGAGAGACGAGCAGTACTTC
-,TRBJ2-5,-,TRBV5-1,CASTPASGRETQYF,TGCGCCAGCACCCCTGCCTCGGGTAGGGAGACCCAGTACTTC
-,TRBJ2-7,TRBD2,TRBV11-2,CASSPGLAGVGYEQYF,TGTGCCAGCAGCCCGGGACTAGCGGGAGTAGGGTACGAGCAGTACTTC
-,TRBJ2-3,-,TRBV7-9,CASSLGGGGQYF,TGTGCCAGCAGCTTGGGCGGTGGAGGGCAGTATTTT
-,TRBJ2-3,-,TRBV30,CAWRPGTISTDTQYF,TGTGCCTGGAGGCCCGGGACAATAAGCACAGATACGCAGTATTTT
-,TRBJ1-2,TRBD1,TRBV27,CASSRGADRGGYGYTF,TGTGCCAGCAGCCGAGGAGCCGACAGGGGAGGGTATGGCTACACCTTC